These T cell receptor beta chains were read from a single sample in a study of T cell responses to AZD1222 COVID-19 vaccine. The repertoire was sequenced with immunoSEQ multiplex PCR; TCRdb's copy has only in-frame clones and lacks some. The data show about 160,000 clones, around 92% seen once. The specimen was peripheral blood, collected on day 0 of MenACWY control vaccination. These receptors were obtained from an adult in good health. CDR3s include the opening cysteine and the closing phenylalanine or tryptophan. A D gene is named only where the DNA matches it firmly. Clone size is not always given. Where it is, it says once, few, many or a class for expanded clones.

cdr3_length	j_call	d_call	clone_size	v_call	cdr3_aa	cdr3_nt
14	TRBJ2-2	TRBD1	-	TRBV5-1	CASSFRQGGGELFF	TGCGCCAGCAGCTTCCGACAGGGTGGCGGGGAGCTGTTTTTT
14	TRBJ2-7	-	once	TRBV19	CASSIRVSSYEQYF	TGTGCCAGTAGTATAAGAGTCAGCTCCTACGAGCAGTACTTC
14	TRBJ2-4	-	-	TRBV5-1	CASSFEEGRNIQYF	TGCGCCAGCAGCTTCGAAGAGGGCAGAAACATTCAGTACTTC
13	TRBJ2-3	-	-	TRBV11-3	CASRGQGSDTQYF	TGTGCCAGCAGAGGGCAGGGGTCGGATACGCAGTATTTT
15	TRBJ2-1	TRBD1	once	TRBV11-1	CASDVGQGTYNEQFF	TGTGCCAGCGATGTGGGACAGGGAACCTACAATGAGCAGTTCTTC
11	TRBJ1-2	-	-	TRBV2	CASSDRNGYTF	TGTGCCAGCAGTGATAGGAATGGCTACACCTTC
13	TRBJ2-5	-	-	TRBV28	CASSEDGRGTQYF	TGTGCCAGCAGTGAGGACGGCCGGGGGACCCAGTACTTC
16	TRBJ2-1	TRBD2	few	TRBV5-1	CASSPRLAGGNNEQFF	TGCGCCAGCAGCCCAAGACTAGCGGGAGGGAACAATGAGCAGTTCTTC
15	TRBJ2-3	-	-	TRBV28	CASSLAGRGTDTQYF	TGTGCCAGCAGTTTGGCTGGACGTGGCACAGATACGCAGTATTTT
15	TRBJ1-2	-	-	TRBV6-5	CASSYTRNNYYGYTF	TGTGCCAGCAGTTACACCCGGAACAACTACTATGGCTACACCTTC
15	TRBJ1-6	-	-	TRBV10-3	CAISESADSNSPLHF	TGTGCCATCAGTGAGTCGGCAGATAGCAATTCACCCCTCCACTTT
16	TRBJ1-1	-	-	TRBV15	CATSRDQGFFNTEAFF	TGTGCCACCAGCAGAGATCAAGGCTTCTTTAACACTGAAGCTTTCTTT
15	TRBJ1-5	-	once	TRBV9	CASSPTWDTRQPQHF	TGTGCCAGCAGCCCCACTTGGGACACACGGCAGCCCCAGCATTTT
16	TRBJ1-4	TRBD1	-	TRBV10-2	CASRSHRGPANEKLFF	TGCGCCAGCAGGTCCCACAGGGGGCCGGCTAATGAAAAACTGTTTTTT
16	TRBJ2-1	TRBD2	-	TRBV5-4	CASSLGTSGLYNEQFF	TGTGCCAGCAGCTTGGGGACTAGCGGGCTTTACAATGAGCAGTTCTTC
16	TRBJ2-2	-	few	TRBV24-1	CATSDLRPGGTGELFF	TGTGCCACCAGTGATTTGAGGCCTGGTGGGACCGGGGAGCTGTTTTTT
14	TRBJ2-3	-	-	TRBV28	CASSLLYRTDTQYF	TGTGCCAGCAGTTTACTCTATAGGACAGATACGCAGTATTTT
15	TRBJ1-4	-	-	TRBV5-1	CASTDEGGPNEKLFF	TGCGCCAGCACGGATGAGGGCGGACCTAATGAAAAACTGTTTTTT
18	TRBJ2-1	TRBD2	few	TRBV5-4	CASSPQVGAGGRYNEQFF	TGTGCCAGCAGCCCCCAGGTGGGAGCGGGAGGGAGGTACAATGAGCAGTTCTTC
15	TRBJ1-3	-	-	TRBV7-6	CASSPSRVSGNTIYF	TGTGCCAGCAGCCCTTCCAGGGTCTCTGGAAACACCATATATTTT
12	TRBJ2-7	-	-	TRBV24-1	CATESFGGEQYF	TGTGCCACCGAGTCCTTTGGGGGGGAGCAGTACTTC
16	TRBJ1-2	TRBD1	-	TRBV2	CASTVETGAPSGGYTF	TGTGCCAGCACGGTGGAGACAGGGGCCCCTTCGGGTGGCTACACCTTC
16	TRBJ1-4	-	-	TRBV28	CASSPSGGRGNEKLFF	TGTGCCAGCAGCCCGAGCGGGGGGCGAGGTAATGAAAAACTGTTTTTT
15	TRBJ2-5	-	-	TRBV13	CASRNRWEVQETQYF	TGTGCCAGCAGAAATAGGTGGGAGGTCCAAGAGACCCAGTACTTC
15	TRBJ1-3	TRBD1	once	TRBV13	CASSFYTGGRNTIYF	TGTGCCAGCAGCTTTTACACAGGGGGGCGAAACACCATATATTTT
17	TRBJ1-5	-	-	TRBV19	CASSIPTGRYSNQPQHF	TGTGCCAGTAGTATACCGACAGGCCGATATAGCAATCAGCCCCAGCATTTT
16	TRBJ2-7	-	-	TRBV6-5	CASSSRRQTPYPEQYF	TGTGCCAGCAGTTCCCGTAGACAGACCCCCTACCCCGAGCAGTACTTC
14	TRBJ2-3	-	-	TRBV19	CASSLGSSTDTQYF	TGTGCCAGTAGTTTGGGAAGTTCCACAGATACGCAGTATTTT
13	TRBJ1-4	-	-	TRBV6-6	CASSRGTAKDWFF	TGTGCCAGCAGTAGGGGGACGGCCAAGGACTGGTTTTTT
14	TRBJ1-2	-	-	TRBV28	CASSSQGSNYGYTF	TGTGCCAGCAGTTCCCAGGGGAGCAACTATGGCTACACCTTC
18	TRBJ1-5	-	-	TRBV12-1	CASSFARRGAGSNQPQHF	TGTGCCAGCAGCTTTGCGCGACGGGGAGCAGGGAGCAATCAGCCCCAGCATTTT
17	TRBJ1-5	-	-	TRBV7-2	CASSLRTGGAINQPQHF	TGTGCCAGCAGCTTAAGGACGGGGGGAGCTATCAATCAGCCCCAGCATTTT
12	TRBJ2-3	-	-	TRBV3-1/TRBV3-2	CASSHFTDTQYF	TGTGCCAGCAGCCATTTCACAGATACGCAGTATTTT
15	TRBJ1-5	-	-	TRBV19	CASSTRDGYNQPQHF	TGTGCCAGTAGTACCCGGGACGGATACAATCAGCCCCAGCATTTT
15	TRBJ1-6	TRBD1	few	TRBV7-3	CASRTGTGDNSPLHF	TGTGCCAGCAGAACCGGGACAGGGGATAATTCACCCCTCCACTTT
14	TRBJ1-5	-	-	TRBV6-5	CASRVRDSNQPQHF	TGTGCCAGCAGGGTTCGGGACAGCAATCAGCCCCAGCATTTT
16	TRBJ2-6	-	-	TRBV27	CASSTIRVSGANVLTF	TGTGCCAGCAGCACCATCCGAGTCTCTGGGGCCAACGTCCTGACTTTC
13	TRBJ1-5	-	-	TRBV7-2	CASSSSLNQPQHF	TGTGCCAGCAGCTCAAGCCTGAATCAGCCCCAGCATTTT
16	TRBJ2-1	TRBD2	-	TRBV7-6	CASSAGTSGRGDEQFF	TGTGCCAGCAGCGCCGGGACTAGCGGACGTGGGGATGAGCAGTTCTTC
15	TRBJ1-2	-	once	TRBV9	CASSVDRPGVHGYTF	TGTGCCAGCAGCGTAGATCGTCCGGGGGTTCATGGCTACACCTTC
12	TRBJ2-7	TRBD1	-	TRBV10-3	CAARDRAYEQYF	TGTGCCGCCCGGGACAGGGCCTACGAGCAGTACTTC
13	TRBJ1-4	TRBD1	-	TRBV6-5	CASGGQSNEKLFF	TGTGCCAGCGGGGGACAGAGTAATGAAAAACTGTTTTTT
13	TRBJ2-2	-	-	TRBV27	CASSGWVSGELFF	TGTGCCAGCAGTGGTTGGGTAAGCGGGGAGCTGTTTTTT
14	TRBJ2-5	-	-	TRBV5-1	CASSLYGRTETQYF	TGCGCCAGCAGCTTGTACGGCCGAACGGAGACCCAGTACTTC
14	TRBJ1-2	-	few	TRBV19	CASSLSRGNYGYTF	TGTGCCAGTAGTTTAAGCAGGGGAAACTATGGCTACACCTTC
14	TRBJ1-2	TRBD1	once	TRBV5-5	CASSLDRGHYGYTF	TGTGCCAGCAGCTTGGACAGGGGACACTATGGCTACACCTTC
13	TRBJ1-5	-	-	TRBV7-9	CASSHRDNQPQHF	TGTGCCAGCAGCCACAGGGATAATCAGCCCCAGCATTTT
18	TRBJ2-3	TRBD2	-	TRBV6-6	CASSPGTSGSRVTDTQYF	TGTGCCAGCAGTCCTGGGACTAGCGGGAGCCGAGTCACAGATACGCAGTATTTT
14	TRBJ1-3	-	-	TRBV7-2	CASSFSWSGNTIYF	TGTGCCAGCAGCTTTTCTTGGTCTGGAAACACCATATATTTT